Below, 18 T cell receptor beta chains from the same sample are listed, as sequenced in a study of blood T cells in healthy people across ages. Sample-barcoded 5' priming and a J-beta primer mix drove a second PCR of about 7 to 11 cycles. TCRdb recomputed calls from the 5' RACE reads with MiXCR, one row per CDR3 protein. The sample holds 1.2 million to 1.5 million distinct CDR3 sequences; 55% to 75% are singletons and the top ten take about 6.7%. Sequences were obtained from blood. These receptor sequences come from a man aged 18 to 29 in good health.

There are a few counts of this clonotype. V and J are TRBV10-3 and TRBJ2-3, with 15 bases matching TRBD2. The germline CDR1 and CDR2 sequences are ENHRY and SYGVKD. V trimming: 6 bases; J trimming: 0 bases; junction bases outside the gene matches: 4. The CDR3 is 17 residues long. The CDR3 reads CAISGTSGGTSTDTQYF. The CDR3 DNA reads TGTGCCATCAGCGGGACTAGCGGGGGGACAAGCACAGATACGCAGTATTTT.

This chain connects TRBV7-9 to TRBJ2-3; perhaps D is TRBD1 or TRBD2 (6 bases each). Per germline, CDR1 SEHNR and CDR2 FQNEAQ (reference sequence). The CDR3 totals 13 residues. Between the trimmed V and J ends, which lost 7 bases and 6 bases, there was a span of 14 bases. This CDR3 reads CASKGLGGDTQYF. DNA of the CDR3: TGTGCCAGCAAGGGTCTAGGGGGGGATACGCAGTATTTT.

The genes are TRBV6-5 and TRBJ2-3; 7 nucleotides agree with TRBD1. This CDR3 spans 13 amino acids. With 9 bases clipped from V and 2 bases from J, the junction kept 5 bases outside the gene matches. Germline CDR1 MNHEY, CDR2 SVGAGI. The CDR3 bases are TGTGCCAGTGGGACAGAAACCACAGATACGCAGTATTTT. Protein: CASGTETTDTQYF.

This clonotype has just one count. A much more abundant neighbour one base away suggests this may be a read error. The V gene is TRBV12-3 or TRBV12-4, the J gene TRBJ2-1, with D possibly TRBD2 on 6 matching bases. Trimming took off 4 bases at V and 0 bases at J, with 10 bases between the two ends. The CDR3 sequence is 15 residues long. In DNA form, the CDR3 reads TGTGCCAGCAGTTCTAGCGCGAGCTCCTACAATGAGCAGTTCTTC. Residues: CASSSSASSYNEQFF.

The CDR3 spells CASSAMITRVDNEQFF. CDR3 DNA: TGTGCCAGCAGTGCCATGATCACTAGAGTGGACAATGAGCAGTTCTTC. The V gene is TRBV9, the J gene TRBJ2-1, with a tentative D call TRBD2 (5 bases). The germline V gene has CDR1 SGDLS and CDR2 YYNGEE. Trimming stripped 5 bases from V and 5 bases from J, with 20 bases between. CDR3 size: 16 residues.

The chain has TRBV4-2 and TRBJ2-7; D not certain. Trimming took 1 base from V and 1 from J, leaving 14 bases between them. CDR3 length: 16 residues. Germline V lookup: CDR1 LGHNA, CDR2 YNFKEQ. CDR3 coding DNA: TGTGCCAGCAGCCAAGGTTTTGGACCTCAATCCTACGAGCAGTACTTC. Protein product: CASSQGFGPQSYEQYF.

This clonotype was found a few times. The genes are TRBV6-5 and TRBJ2-1; D is perhaps TRBD2 (5 bases). V was clipped by 8 bases and J by 7 bases, with 9 bases between them. Germline V gives CDR1 MNHEY, CDR2 SVGAGI. CDR3 size: 11 residues. The CDR3 region is CASARGNEQFF. The CDR3, as DNA: TGTGCCAGCGCCAGAGGGAATGAGCAGTTCTTC.

This clonotype has more than one count but fewer than ten. The chain has TRBV12-3 or TRBV12-4 and TRBJ1-4, with 7 positions matching TRBD1. The CDR3 is 15 residues long. Trimming removed 4 bases from V and 3 bases from J; junction bases left unmatched: 5. CDR3 bases: TGTGCCAGCAGTTACCAGGGGGGAGCTAATGAAAAACTGTTTTTT. Translating it yields CASSYQGGANEKLFF.

This rearrangement joins TRBV12-3 or TRBV12-4 to TRBJ2-5, with 7 bases matching TRBD2. CDR3 length: 12 residues. The V segment lost 7 bases and the J segment 11 bases; nucleotides outside the gene matches: 10. For the CDR3, the DNA is TGTGCCAGCAAGCGGGAAGGAGATGAGCAGTACTTC. Translating it yields CASKREGDEQYF.

The V gene is TRBV7-2, the J gene TRBJ1-4; tentatively, D is TRBD1 (5 bases). The V gene's germline CDR1 is SGHTA and CDR2 FQGNSA. The germline V and J ends were trimmed by 5 bases and 3 bases, with 10 bases remaining between them. This CDR3 is 14 amino acids long. CDR3 sequence: CASSARAANEKLFF. In DNA, the CDR3 is TGTGCCAGCAGCGCCAGGGCTGCTAATGAAAAACTGTTTTTT.

The rearrangement uses TRBV5-1 and TRBJ2-7, with D uncertain. The germline V gene has CDR1 SGHRS and CDR2 YFSETQ. The CDR3 length is 14 residues. The V and J ends lost 3 bases and 5 bases respectively, with 15 bases between them. The CDR3 nucleotides are TGCGCCAGCAGCTCACAGAGACGCGCGGACGAGCAGTACTTC. Translating it yields CASSSQRRADEQYF.

This chain connects TRBV15 to TRBJ2-7; D is possibly TRBD2 (5 bases). The germline CDR1 and CDR2 sequences are LNHNV and YYDKDF (reference sequence). This CDR3 comprises 15 residues. The germline V and J ends were trimmed by 6 bases and 7 bases, with 22 bases remaining between them. CDR3 protein: CATSWTSGSRNEQYF. The DNA for the CDR3 is TGTGCCACCAGTTGGACTTCTGGTTCTCGCAATGAGCAGTACTTC. Combining the CDR3 with reference TRBV15 and TRBJ2-7 gives the whole variable domain DAMVIQNPRYQVTQFGKPVTLSCSQTLNHNVMYWYQQKSSQAPKLLFHYYDKDFNNEADTPDNFQSRRPNTSFCFLDIRSPGLGDTAMYLCATSWTSGSRNEQYFGPGTRLTVT.

This chain joins TRBV11-2 and TRBJ1-6; no firm D call. The CDR3 totals 12 residues. V was shortened by 3 bases and J by 12 bases, with 9 bases between the two germline ends. The V gene's germline CDR1 is SGHAT and CDR2 FQNNGV. The CDR3 protein is CASSLDNLPLHF. In DNA, the CDR3 is TGTGCCAGCAGCTTGGATAATCTACCCCTCCACTTT. The complete variable domain, with remaining parts taken from reference TRBV11-2 and TRBJ1-6, reads EAGVAQSPRYKIIEKRQSVAFWCNPISGHATLYWYQQILGQGPKLLIQFQNNGVVDDSQLPKDRFSAERLKGVDSTLKIQPAKLEDSAVYLCASSLDNLPLHFGNGTRLTVT.

The rearrangement links TRBV27 to TRBJ2-5, with D maybe TRBD1 (5 bases). V lost 3 bases and J 4 bases, leaving 12 bases between the germline ends. Germline assignment: CDR1 MNHEY and CDR2 SMNVEV (reference sequence). The CDR3 extends over 14 amino acids. CDR3 nucleotide sequence: TGTGCCAGCAGTTTCCTGCAGGGAACAGAGACCCAGTACTTC. Protein product: CASSFLQGTETQYF.

The V and J genes are TRBV27 and TRBJ2-6; D may match TRBD1 or TRBD2 (5 bases each). Trimming removed 6 bases at V and 2 bases at J, with 14 bases between. Germline V CDR1 and CDR2: MNHEY, SMNVEV (reference sequence). This CDR3 region has 16 residues. The CDR3 DNA follows: TGTGCCAGCAGGGCCAGGGACGGGGCTGGGGCCAACGTCCTGACTTTC. Encoded protein: CASRARDGAGANVLTF. Using reference TRBV27 and TRBJ2-6 for the parts outside the CDR3, the full variable domain is EAQVTQNPRYLITVTGKKLTVTCSQNMNHEYMSWYRQDPGLGLRQIYYSMNVEVTDKGDVPEGYKVSRKEKRNFPLILESPSPNQTSLYFCASRARDGAGANVLTFGAGSRLTVL.

The chain joins TRBV5-5 to TRBJ1-2; 7 bases map to TRBD1. The germline CDR1 and CDR2 sequences are SGHKS and YYEKEE (reference sequence). This CDR3 has 15 residues. Trimming cost V 2 bases and J 7 bases; bases outside gene matches: 11. For the CDR3, the DNA is TGTGCCAGCAGCTTAGACAGGGAAATACGCTGTGGCTACACCTTC. Its protein product is CASSLDREIRCGYTF.

On this clonotype: A much larger clone is a single base away; this may be a read error. The gene calls are TRBV6-5 and TRBJ2-1; D gene unclear. The CDR3 is 12 amino acids. Germline CDR1 reads MNHEY; CDR2 reads SVGAGI. The V end lost 0 bases, the J end lost 7 bases, and 4 bases lay between the germline ends. DNA of the CDR3: TGTGCCAGCAGTTACTCGGCGAATGAGCAGTTCTTC. Residues: CASSYSANEQFF.

The J gene is TRBJ2-6, the V gene TRBV7-8, with D unresolved. The V end lost 1 base, the J end lost 0 bases, and 13 bases lay between the germline ends. CDR1 and CDR2 from the germline V gene are SGHVS and FQNEAQ. This CDR3 contains 18 residues. The CDR3 region has the DNA TGTGCCAGCAGCTTAGTGGGATATAGAATCTCTGGGGCCAACGTCCTGACTTTC. This gives the protein CASSLVGYRISGANVLTF.